The clone carrying this T cell receptor (beta chain) turned up a few times. Every cDNA TCR molecule received its own unique molecular identifier. TCRdb recomputed calls from the 5' RACE reads with MiXCR, one row per CDR3 protein. The top ten clones hold roughly 39% of a sample with 90,000 to 95,000 distinct CDR3 sequences, over 9.5% of them seen once. The data were taken from a study of spatial heterogeneity in lung cancer. Documented time point: sample taken at primary tumor resection. Here the sequenced sample was PBMCs, taken at surgery. The TCR originated in a male donor with early-stage non-small cell lung cancer.

CDR3 nucleotides: TGTGCCAGCAGTGGGCAGGGAATATCCCTCTCTGGGGCCAACGTCCTGACTTTC. Amino acid sequence: CASSGQGISLSGANVLTF. This chain connects TRBV6-2 or TRBV6-3 to TRBJ2-6; D may be TRBD1 (5 bases). The CDR3 is 18 amino acids. Germline CDR1 and CDR2: MNHEY and SVGEGT. Deletions cut 5 bases from V and 0 bases from J, with 17 bases between.